The 32 T cell receptor beta chains presented below share a single source sample, sequenced in a study of radiotherapy plus CTLA-4 blockade in lung cancer. Data came from immunoSEQ multiplex PCR; TCRdb stores just in-frame clones and leaves some out. The table records 40,000 to 45,000 clones, roughly 70% of them present only once. Material: peripheral blood, obtained from a patient treated with radiotherapy plus ipilimumab. The receptors here all came from a human donor with non-small cell lung cancer who had stable disease on radiotherapy plus ipilimumab.

This clone appeared a few times. The V and J genes are TRBV5-1 and TRBJ1-2; maybe TRBD1 (5 bases). Germline V gene lookup returns CDR1 SGHRS and CDR2 YFSETQ. There are 15 residues in the CDR3. Between the trimmed V and J ends, which lost 0 bases and 8 bases, there was a span of 17 bases. This CDR3 is CASSLGGSLFRGYTF. Here the CDR3 DNA reads TGCGCCAGCAGCTTGGGGGGCTCTCTTTTTCGGGGCTACACCTTC.

V is TRBV18 and J is TRBJ2-3, with D perhaps TRBD2 (5 bases). This CDR3 has 15 amino acids. V was trimmed by 3 bases and J by 2 bases, leaving 12 bases between them. The germline gives CDR1 KGHSH, CDR2 LQKENI. The CDR3 nucleotides read TGTGCCAGCTCACCCGGACCGGGGTTCACAGATACGCAGTATTTT. Translation gives CASSPGPGFTDTQYF.

This clone was recorded a few times. The rearrangement links TRBV10-2 to TRBJ2-7, with TRBD2 matching over 7 bases. The V segment lost 7 bases and the J segment 3 bases; nucleotides outside the gene matches: 6. Looked up from germline, CDR1 is WSHSY and CDR2 is SAAADI. This CDR3 region has 13 residues. The CDR3 loop is CASKSSGRYEQYF. The CDR3, as DNA: TGCGCCAGCAAGTCTAGCGGACGCTACGAGCAGTACTTC.

In this sample, this clone turned up once. The chain joins TRBV7-9 to TRBJ2-3; 10 bases line up with TRBD2. Germline V gene data show CDR1 as SEHNR and CDR2 as FQNEAQ (reference sequence). This CDR3 has 15 residues. V was pared by 5 bases and J by 6 bases, with 8 bases of the junction left unmatched. The CDR3 DNA is TGTGCCAGCAGCCATTCTAGCGGGGGATTTGATACGCAGTATTTT. Protein: CASSHSSGGFDTQYF.

The rearrangement links TRBV2 to TRBJ2-5; the match to TRBD2 covers 8 bases. The CDR3 contains 15 residues. The V segment lost 4 bases and the J segment 4 bases; nucleotides outside the gene matches: 8. The germline V gene encodes CDR1 SNHLY and CDR2 FYNNEI. CDR3 in DNA: TGTGCCAGCAGTGCGGGGGGGCTAGGAAGAGAGACCCAGTACTTC. Amino acids: CASSAGGLGRETQYF.

V is TRBV4-2 and J is TRBJ1-4, with no clear D. The CDR3 is 16 residues long. V gave up 1 base and J gave up 4 bases, with 13 bases separating them. Germline V gives CDR1 LGHNA, CDR2 YNFKEQ. CDR3 nucleotides: TGTGCCAGCAGCCAAGGCTGGCCGAACTATAATGAAAAACTGTTTTTT. Amino acids: CASSQGWPNYNEKLFF.

The chain has TRBV18 and TRBJ1-1; 9 nucleotides agree with TRBD1. Germline CDR1 reads KGHSH; CDR2 reads LQKENI. Trimming cost V 5 bases and J 4 bases; bases outside gene matches: 2. The CDR3 has 13 residues. CDR3 coding DNA: TGTGCCAGCTCAGCGACAGGGGGCACTGAAGCTTTCTTT. The encoded protein is CASSATGGTEAFF.

The gene calls are TRBV11-2 and TRBJ1-1; D is perhaps TRBD1 (6 bases). CDR3 length: 13 amino acids. V shed 5 bases and J shed 4 bases, with 11 bases lying between them. In germline, CDR1 is SGHAT, CDR2 FQNNGV. The CDR3 protein is CASSAQGGTEAFF. CDR3 nucleotide sequence: TGTGCCAGCAGCGCACAGGGCGGCACTGAAGCTTTCTTT.

V gene TRBV27 combines with J gene TRBJ2-3; D may be TRBD2 (6 bases). The CDR3 sequence is 15 residues long. Deletions cut 2 bases from V and 2 bases from J, with 11 bases between. The germline V gene encodes CDR1 MNHEY and CDR2 SMNVEV (reference sequence). The CDR3 nucleotides read TGTGCCAGCAGTTTACTCCCGGGGGTCACAGATACGCAGTATTTT. It translates to CASSLLPGVTDTQYF.

This clone was counted a few times. This chain's CDR3 is CASSPNIIGKNIQYF. CDR3 DNA sequence: TGTGCCAGCAGCCCCAACATAATTGGTAAAAACATTCAGTACTTC. The V call is TRBV5-6, the J call TRBJ2-4; no firm D call. CDR3 length equals 15 residues. CDR1 is SGHDT, CDR2 YYEEEE, per germline. The V end lost 4 bases, the J end lost 4 bases, and 15 bases lay between the germline ends. Supplemented by reference TRBV5-6 and TRBJ2-4, the full variable domain reads DAGVTQSPTHLIKTRGQQVTLRCSPKSGHDTVSWYQQALGQGPQFIFQYYEEEERQRGNFPDRFSGHQFPNYSSELNVNALLLGDSALYLCASSPNIIGKNIQYFGAGTRLSVL.

The chain joins TRBV27 to TRBJ1-6; D not resolved. The CDR3 covers 15 residues. The V gene lost 6 bases and the J gene lost 0 bases, with 9 bases spanning the gap. Germline loops: CDR1 MNHEY, CDR2 SMNVEV (reference sequence). CDR3 sequence: CASRPQSSYNSPLHF. The CDR3 bases are TGTGCCAGCAGGCCACAGAGCTCCTATAATTCACCCCTCCACTTT.

This clone was seen only a few times. The chain has TRBV25-1 and TRBJ1-3; D gene uncertain. Germline loops: CDR1 MGHDK, CDR2 SYGVNS. This CDR3 contains 13 residues. The ends were cut back, 3 bases at V and 4 bases at J, with 7 bases in the middle. The CDR3 sequence: CASSEAGGNTIYF. For the CDR3, the DNA is TGTGCCAGCAGTGAGGCGGGAGGAAACACCATATATTTT.

The table lists this clone with many counts. The chain combines TRBV5-1 with TRBJ2-7; perhaps TRBD1 as D (6 bases). The V end lost 0 bases, the J end lost 3 bases, and 10 bases lay between the germline ends. The CDR3 spans 14 residues. From germline, CDR1 is SGHRS and CDR2 YFSETQ. CDR3 DNA sequence: TGCGCCAGCAGCTTGGTAGGACAGAACTACGAGCAGTACTTC. Encoded protein: CASSLVGQNYEQYF.

This chain joins TRBV19 and TRBJ2-7; 9 bases fit TRBD1. The germline V gene has CDR1 LNHDA and CDR2 SQIVND (reference sequence). The V segment lost 4 bases and the J segment 1 base; nucleotides outside the gene matches: 2. This CDR3 has 14 residues. The CDR3 coding sequence is TGTGCCAGTAGTACTGGGACAGGGTCCTACGAGCAGTACTTC. This sequence encodes CASSTGTGSYEQYF.

V gene TRBV7-6 combines with J gene TRBJ2-7, with a tentative D call TRBD2 (5 bases). The CDR3 runs to 12 residues. V lost 5 bases to trimming and J lost 3 bases, with 8 bases between them. The germline CDR1 and CDR2 sequences are SGHVS and FNYEAQ. In DNA, the CDR3 is TGTGCCAGCAGCCCCGGGGACTACGAGCAGTACTTC. It yields the protein CASSPGDYEQYF.

J is TRBJ1-5 and V is TRBV15; TRBD1 is a possible D gene (5 bases). Germline values: CDR1 LNHNV, CDR2 YYDKDF (reference sequence). The V and J ends lost 5 bases and 6 bases respectively, with 14 bases between them. This CDR3 contains 14 residues. CDR3 in amino acids: CATSLSGFLQPQHF. Here the CDR3 DNA reads TGTGCCACCAGCCTCTCAGGGTTTCTTCAGCCCCAGCATTTT.

V and J are TRBV27 and TRBJ2-1; 10 bases line up with TRBD1. Germline CDR1 MNHEY, CDR2 SMNVEV (reference sequence). This CDR3 is built from 17 residues. V lost 5 bases and J lost 5; bases outside the gene matches: 12. In nucleotides, the CDR3 is TGTGCCAGCAGTCTTAAACCCGGGACAGGGGTCCACAATGAGCAGTTCTTC. It encodes CASSLKPGTGVHNEQFF.

This clone was picked up a small number of times. This rearrangement joins TRBV7-9 to TRBJ2-1; tentative D call: TRBD1 (6 bases). Trimming removed 2 bases from V and 4 bases from J, with 9 bases in between. CDR1 SEHNR and CDR2 FQNEAQ come from the germline V gene (reference sequence). The CDR3 has 14 amino acids. For the CDR3, the DNA is TGTGCCAGCAGCTTACAGGGGTCGTACAATGAGCAGTTCTTC. Protein sequence: CASSLQGSYNEQFF.

The rearrangement joins TRBV7-9 to TRBJ1-2; 7 bases fit TRBD1. The CDR3 runs 14 residues. Losses at the gene ends were 5 bases for V and 4 bases for J; bases not matched to a gene: 7. Germline loops: CDR1 SEHNR, CDR2 FQNEAQ (reference sequence). CDR3: CASSPRTGLYGYTF. The DNA of the CDR3 is TGTGCCAGCAGCCCAAGGACAGGCCTCTATGGCTACACCTTC.

V is TRBV7-9 and J is TRBJ1-4; TRBD1 matches at 7 bases. The CDR3 has 14 residues. Germline CDR1 is SEHNR and CDR2 is FQNEAQ (reference sequence). Trimming took 4 bases from V and 5 from J; bases not matched to a gene: 4. CDR3 sequence reads: CASSSGTVNEKLFF. Here the CDR3 DNA reads TGTGCCAGCAGCTCCGGGACAGTCAATGAAAAACTGTTTTTT.

Only a few counts were recorded for this clone. The chain combines TRBV9 with TRBJ1-2, with a possible D match to TRBD1 (6 bases). The V end lost 0 bases, the J end lost 7 bases, and 13 bases lay between the germline ends. Germline values: CDR1 SGDLS, CDR2 YYNGEE. There are 14 residues in the CDR3. In DNA, the CDR3 is TGTGCCAGCAGCGTAGAAATGAGGGGGGGTGGCTACACCTTC. It yields the protein CASSVEMRGGGYTF.

The chain has TRBV4-1 and TRBJ1-5, with TRBD1 as a possible D gene (5 bases). The ends were cut back, 3 bases at V and 7 bases at J, with 22 bases in the middle. Looked up from germline, CDR1 is MGHRA and CDR2 is YSYEKL. This CDR3 contains 17 residues. The CDR3 DNA follows: TGCGCCAGCAGCCATCCCATCCGGGGGACTCTGGGACAGCCCCAGCATTTT. Encoded protein: CASSHPIRGTLGQPQHF.

This sequence joins TRBV6-1 and TRBJ1-1, with D uncertain. The CDR3 spans 13 residues. The V gene's germline CDR1 is MNHNS and CDR2 SASEGT. V lost 6 bases to trimming and J lost 6 bases, with 14 bases between them. CDR3 protein: CASSSYPSAEAFF. CDR3 DNA: TGTGCCAGCAGCTCCTACCCCTCCGCTGAAGCTTTCTTT.

This clone was detected once. This rearrangement joins TRBV30 to TRBJ1-4; 9 bases line up with TRBD1. Germline V gene sequence: CDR1 GTSNPN, CDR2 SVGIG (reference sequence). The junction had 3 bases not matched to a gene; V was cut back by 2 bases and J by 5 bases. The CDR3 extends over 14 amino acids. In DNA, the CDR3 is TGTGCCTGGAGTACGGGACAGGGAAATGAAAAACTGTTTTTT. Its translation: CAWSTGQGNEKLFF.

V and J are TRBV6-1 and TRBJ1-4; TRBD1 might be the D (5 bases). Trimming removed 7 bases at V and 5 bases at J, with 14 bases between. Germline CDR1 is MNHNS and CDR2 is SASEGT. The CDR3 is made up of 14 amino acids. CDR3 bases: TGTGCCAGCAACCGAGCGACAGTAAATGAAAAACTGTTTTTT. It specifies CASNRATVNEKLFF.

J is TRBJ2-1 and V is TRBV5-1; D is possibly TRBD2 (7 bases). Deletions cut 0 bases from V and 8 bases from J, with 18 bases between. This CDR3 is built from 16 residues. CDR1 and CDR2 (germline): SGHRS, YFSETQ. CDR3 sequence (DNA): TGCGCCAGCAGCTTGGGAGTTCAGGGAGGGGGGGATGAGCAGTTCTTC. It translates to CASSLGVQGGGDEQFF.

The chain carries TRBV6-5 and TRBJ1-5; perhaps TRBD1 as D (5 bases). This CDR3 has 14 amino acids. Germline V gene sequence: CDR1 MNHEY, CDR2 SVGAGI. V was cut by 2 bases and J by 6 bases, with 11 bases left in between. The CDR3 protein is CASSYRQYGQPQHF. Here the CDR3 DNA reads TGTGCCAGCAGTTACCGACAGTATGGTCAGCCCCAGCATTTT.

This chain connects TRBV5-6 to TRBJ2-7, with TRBD1 matching over 7 bases. Germline lookup yields CDR1 SGHDT and CDR2 YYEEEE. The CDR3 consists of 14 residues. J gave up 3 bases and V 6 bases, and 9 bases lay outside the gene matches. The CDR3 reads CASIIQGEYYEQYF. The CDR3 nucleotides are TGTGCCAGCATCATCCAGGGGGAATACTACGAGCAGTACTTC.

The J gene is TRBJ2-7, the V gene TRBV5-6, with 7 nucleotides matching TRBD1. Trimming removed 1 base from V and 5 bases from J; junction bases left unmatched: 9. Per the germline V gene, CDR1 is SGHDT and CDR2 is YYEEEE. The CDR3 extends over 15 amino acids. The CDR3 coding sequence is TGTGCCAGCAGCTTGTTCGGCAGGGGGAACAACGAGCAGTACTTC. Its translation is CASSLFGRGNNEQYF.

V is TRBV7-9 and J is TRBJ1-1; D is possibly TRBD1 (5 bases). Germline V lookup: CDR1 SEHNR, CDR2 FQNEAQ (reference sequence). The CDR3 covers 15 residues. Trimming shortened V by 0 bases and J by 7 bases, and 15 bases separated the two germline ends. The CDR3 loop reads CASSLAGTGHDEAFF. CDR3 nucleotide sequence: TGTGCCAGCAGCTTAGCGGGGACTGGGCATGATGAAGCTTTCTTT. Full variable domain (outside the CDR3, taken from reference TRBV7-9 and TRBJ1-1): DTGVSQNPRHKITKRGQNVTFRCDPISEHNRLYWYRQTLGQGPEFLTYFQNEAQLEKSRLLSDRFSAERPKGSFSTLEIQRTEQGDSAMYLCASSLAGTGHDEAFFGQGTRLTVV.

This clone appeared a few times. V usage is TRBV5-4 and J usage is TRBJ1-6; 10 nucleotides match TRBD1. CDR3 length: 16 residues. The J segment lost 8 bases and the V segment lost 0 bases, leaving 5 bases of the junction unmatched. Germline CDR1 reads SGHNT; CDR2 reads YYREEE (reference sequence). The CDR3 spells CASSLGSGTGDSPLHF. In nucleotides, the CDR3 is TGTGCCAGCAGCTTGGGCTCCGGGACAGGGGATTCACCCCTCCACTTT.

DNA for the CDR3: TGTGCCAGCAGCTTAGGTCCGGGGGGAAATGGGGGCTACACCTTC. It specifies CASSLGPGGNGGYTF. The chain employs TRBV7-6 and TRBJ1-2; a weak D match, TRBD1 (5 bases). CDR1 SGHVS and CDR2 FNYEAQ come from the germline V gene. This CDR3 is 15 amino acids long. With 1 base removed from V and 8 bases from J, the gap between germline ends came to 17 bases.